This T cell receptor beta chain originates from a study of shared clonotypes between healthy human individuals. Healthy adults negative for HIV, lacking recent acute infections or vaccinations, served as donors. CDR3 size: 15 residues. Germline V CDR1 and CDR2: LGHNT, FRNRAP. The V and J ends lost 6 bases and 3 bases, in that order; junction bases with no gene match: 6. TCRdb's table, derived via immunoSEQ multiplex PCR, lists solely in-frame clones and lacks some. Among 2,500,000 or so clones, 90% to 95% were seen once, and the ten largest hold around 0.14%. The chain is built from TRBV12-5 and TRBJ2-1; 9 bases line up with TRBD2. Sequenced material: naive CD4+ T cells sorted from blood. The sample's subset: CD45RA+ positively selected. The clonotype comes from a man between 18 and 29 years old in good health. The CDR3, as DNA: TGTGCTAGTGGAATTCTAGCGGGATACTACAATGAGCAGTTCTTC. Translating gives CASGILAGYYNEQFF.